This T cell receptor beta chain was sequenced during a study of CD8 T cells in Susac syndrome. RNA, at about 0.45 to 1 ug, was reverse transcribed with random hexamers. TCR beta CDR3 was amplified by immunoSEQ covering 54 Vbeta and 13 Jbeta. TCRdb ran MiXCR on the immunoSEQ multiplex PCR reads and lists one entry per CDR3 protein. This table holds around 190,000 distinct CDR3 sequences, roughly 94% found once. A remark on this clonotype: What it binds is unknown.

Notes on the study in general: None of the CD4+ T cell repertoires in Susac syndrome showed clonal expansion.

Patients with Susac syndrome fulfilled recently defined diagnostic criteria for definite or probable disease. The CD8+ and CD4+ T cells were negatively isolated, with the TEMRA cells enriched by FACS. Looked up from germline, CDR1 is SEHNR and CDR2 is FQNEAQ (reference sequence). The length of the CDR3 is 16 residues. V lost 2 bases to trimming and J lost 10 bases, with 18 bases between them. The V gene is TRBV7-9, the J gene TRBJ1-6; no clear D gene. Sequencing input: CD4+ T cells from PBMCs. This sequence originates from a human donor with Susac syndrome. The CDR3 region has the DNA TGTGCCAGCAGCTTAACAGACCCCAAGGAGGGCTCACCCCTCCACTTT. Its protein product is CASSLTDPKEGSPLHF.